Following are 19 T cell receptor beta chains from one sample sequenced in a study of OX40 agonist ivuxolimab in advanced cancers. Produced via immunoSEQ multiplex PCR; TCRdb's table is partial and in-frame only. In the table there are tens of thousands of clones, roughly 86% of which are singletons. The source was CD4+ or CD8+ T cells sorted from blood, collected in a trial of the OX40 agonist ivuxolimab. Receptors were obtained from an adult with an advanced solid tumor such as melanoma, head and neck, liver or kidney cancer.

The gene calls are TRBV4-1 and TRBJ1-1; D not certain. This CDR3 is built from 11 residues. Germline CDR1 reads MGHRA; CDR2 reads YSYEKL. The V end was cut by 2 bases, the J end by 8 bases, with 6 bases between. CDR3 DNA: TGCGCCAGCAGCCAATCAAAGGAAGCTTTCTTT. Protein: CASSQSKEAFF.

The rearrangement uses TRBV29-1 and TRBJ1-3, with D unresolved. The CDR3 loop spans 13 amino acids. The V gene lost 4 bases and the J gene lost 2 bases, with 9 bases spanning the gap. Germline V gene sequence: CDR1 SQVTM, CDR2 ANQGSEA. The CDR3 sequence: CSVVEGTGNTIYF. The CDR3 DNA is TGCAGCGTTGTGGAAGGGACTGGAAACACCATATATTTT.

This clone was detected a few times. CDR3 amino acids: CASRFGTSGAYEQYF. For the CDR3, the DNA is TGTGCCAGCAGGTTTGGGACTAGCGGGGCCTACGAGCAGTACTTC. The V call is TRBV27, the J call TRBJ2-7; 13 bases are a match to TRBD2. V trimming: 6 bases; J trimming: 2 bases; junction bases outside the gene matches: 4. This CDR3 spans 15 amino acids. Germline CDR1 reads MNHEY; CDR2 reads SMNVEV (reference sequence).

J is TRBJ2-5 and V is TRBV28; D not resolved. CDR1 and CDR2 from the germline V gene are MDHEN and SYDVKM. This CDR3 spans 14 amino acids. Trimming shortened V by 6 bases and J by 5 bases, and 16 bases separated the two germline ends. The DNA for the CDR3 is TGTGCCAGCAGGGCCCTTGGGGTAGGGGAGACCCAGTACTTC. This codes for CASRALGVGETQYF.

The J gene is TRBJ1-2, the V gene TRBV11-2; D uncertain. V lost 0 bases to trimming and J lost 7 bases, with 9 bases between them. CDR3 length: 13 amino acids. Germline V gives CDR1 SGHAT, CDR2 FQNNGV. This CDR3 is CASSLENRVGYTF. As DNA, the CDR3 is TGTGCCAGCAGCTTAGAGAATAGGGTTGGCTACACCTTC.

This clone was seen more than once but under ten times. The sample contains more than one DNA sequence encoding this CDR3. The chain employs TRBV9 and TRBJ1-1; D possibly corresponds to TRBD1 (5 bases). Trimming stripped 0 bases from V and 2 bases from J, with 11 bases between. This CDR3 spans 15 amino acids. CDR1 is SGDLS and CDR2 is YYNGEE in the germline V gene. The CDR3 sequence: CASSVGTGSNTEAFF. The CDR3 coding sequence is TGTGCCAGCAGCGTAGGAACAGGATCTAACACTGAAGCTTTCTTT.

In its sample, this clone was seen once. The V and J genes are TRBV5-6 and TRBJ1-6; possibly TRBD1 for D (5 bases). The CDR3 covers 14 residues. Germline V CDR1 and CDR2: SGHDT, YYEEEE. The V end was cut by 7 bases, the J end by 3 bases, with 11 bases between. In DNA, the CDR3 is TGTGCCAGCTCGGAGGGGTTCTATAATTCACCCCTCCACTTT. Protein: CASSEGFYNSPLHF.

This chain uses TRBV28 with TRBJ2-1, with TRBD1 matching 8 bases. The CDR3 spans 20 residues. Germline V lookup: CDR1 MDHEN, CDR2 SYDVKM. Trimming took 8 bases from V and 0 from J; bases not matched to a gene: 21. The CDR3 nucleotides read TGTGCCAGCTGCCCCGGGGGACAGGAGCCCCGCGTGGGCTCCTACAATGAGCAGTTCTTC. Protein: CASCPGGQEPRVGSYNEQFF.

V is TRBV2 and J is TRBJ2-7; D is perhaps TRBD1 (5 bases). There are 15 residues in the CDR3. Trimming stripped 1 base from V and 2 bases from J, with 12 bases between. The germline gives CDR1 SNHLY, CDR2 FYNNEI. CDR3 sequence: CASSEGGKGPYEQYV. The CDR3 nucleotides are TGTGCCAGCAGTGAAGGGGGCAAGGGCCCCTACGAGCAGTACGTC.

The rearrangement joins TRBV29-1 to TRBJ2-5; maybe TRBD2 (6 bases). This CDR3 comprises 15 residues. Trimming left V 4 bases short and J 1 base short, with 16 bases between. Germline V gives CDR1 SQVTM, CDR2 ANQGSEA. The DNA for the CDR3 is TGCAGCGTTGCCCCTCCGTGGGGAGGCCAAGAGACCCAGTACTTC. Encoded protein: CSVAPPWGGQETQYF.

The chain links TRBV6-5 to TRBJ1-1; no reliable D call. V was clipped by 0 bases and J by 3 bases, with 5 bases between them. Germline V gene data show CDR1 as MNHEY and CDR2 as SVGAGI. The CDR3 has 13 amino acids. CDR3 in amino acids: CASSYSPYTEAFF. CDR3 sequence (DNA): TGTGCCAGCAGTTACTCCCCCTACACTGAAGCTTTCTTT.

The chain combines TRBV10-1 with TRBJ1-5; D gene uncertain. The CDR3 covers 13 residues. Germline CDR1 WNHNN, CDR2 SYGVQD (reference sequence). V lost 0 bases and J 6 bases, leaving 6 bases between the germline ends. CDR3 coding DNA: TGCGCCAGCAGTGAGTCGAAGGGTCAGCCCCAGCATTTT. Encoded protein: CASSESKGQPQHF.

This chain links TRBV5-3 with TRBJ2-7; weak D call: TRBD1 (5 bases). TRBV5-3 is treated as an ORF (open reading frame) with a function not yet certain. The CDR3 loop spans 14 amino acids. V lost 8 bases and J lost 2, with 17 bases in between. CDR3 amino acids: CASSQERGAYEQYF. The DNA for the CDR3 is TGTGCCAGCAGCCAAGAAAGGGGCGCCTACGAGCAGTACTTC.

The CDR3 loop reads CASSSRHESPLHF. As DNA, the CDR3 is TGTGCCAGCAGCTCTCGACATGAATCACCCCTCCACTTT. V gene TRBV9 combines with J gene TRBJ1-6, with D hard to call. The CDR3 is 13 residues long. Trimming took off 4 bases at V and 10 bases at J, with 12 bases between the two ends. The germline CDR1 and CDR2 sequences are SGDLS and YYNGEE. Together with reference TRBV9 and TRBJ1-6, the CDR3 gives the full variable domain: DSGVTQTPKHLITATGQRVTLRCSPRSGDLSVYWYQQSLDQGLQFLIQYYNGEERAKGNILERFSAQQFPDLHSELNLSSLELGDSALYFCASSSRHESPLHFGNGTRLTVT.

The chain recombines TRBV10-1 with TRBJ1-1, with TRBD1 as a possible D gene (6 bases). The CDR3 is 14 amino acids. The V end lost 3 bases, the J end lost 5 bases, and 13 bases lay between the germline ends. The V gene's germline CDR1 is WNHNN and CDR2 SYGVQD (reference sequence). CDR3 sequence (DNA): TGCGCCAGCAGTGAAGGGGGGCTTGGGACTGAAGCTTTCTTT. This translates into CASSEGGLGTEAFF.

The chain uses TRBV23-1 and TRBJ2-7; tentatively, D is TRBD2 (6 bases). TRBV23-1 is noted as an ORF with a role that remains uncertain. The CDR3 is 16 amino acids. Trimming pared 0 bases from V and 1 base from J, leaving 13 bases between. This CDR3 reads CASSQSQAGRSYEQYF. The CDR3 bases are TGCGCCAGCAGTCAATCTCAGGCAGGGAGGTCCTACGAGCAGTACTTC.

This clone is medium-sized. The chain employs TRBV4-2 and TRBJ2-4; 12 positions agree with TRBD2. Germline V gene sequence: CDR1 LGHNA, CDR2 YNFKEQ. V trimming: 0 bases; J trimming: 3 bases; junction bases outside the gene matches: 12. The CDR3 runs to 20 residues. CDR3 DNA sequence: TGTGCCAGCAGCCAAGATTCCGGACTAGCGGGGATCTTGGGCAAAAACATTCAGTACTTC. Translating it yields CASSQDSGLAGILGKNIQYF.

This chain links TRBV4-1 with TRBJ2-5; possibly TRBD2 for D (5 bases). Between the trimmed V and J ends, which lost 0 bases and 12 bases, there was a span of 17 bases. CDR3 length equals 14 residues. Germline V CDR1 and CDR2: MGHRA, YSYEKL. The CDR3 coding sequence is TGCGCCAGCAGCCAAGATGGCGGGCCTTCTGTGGAGTACTTC. This encodes CASSQDGGPSVEYF.

The chain combines TRBV4-3 with TRBJ1-5, with D possibly being TRBD1 (6 bases). Trimming stripped 0 bases from V and 5 bases from J, with 17 bases between. Looked up from germline, CDR1 is LGHNA and CDR2 is YSLEER. The CDR3 runs to 17 residues. CDR3 protein: CASSQDYNGTPDQPQHF. CDR3 bases: TGCGCCAGCAGCCAAGACTACAATGGGACACCCGATCAGCCCCAGCATTTT.